This entry is about one TCR beta chain. The sample belongs to a study of OX40 agonist ivuxolimab in advanced cancers. At the level of the study: Dose-escalation cases comprised hepatocellular carcinoma, melanoma, renal cell or head and neck cancer. With a range of roughly 20 to 80, age averaged about 59 years, and more than 75% were male.

CDR3 length: 14 residues. Trimming removed 3 bases from V and 5 bases from J, with 13 bases in between. In germline, CDR1 is LNHDA, CDR2 SQIVND (reference sequence). TCRdb's copy holds only in-frame clones and misses some; the assay was immunoSEQ multiplex PCR. The sample includes approximately 67,000 clones, about 89% of them seen just once. The receptor's source is an adult with an advanced solid tumor such as melanoma, head and neck, liver or kidney cancer. J is TRBJ2-5 and V is TRBV19; maybe TRBD2 (6 bases). The sample in question was CD4+ or CD8+ T cells sorted from blood, obtained in a trial of the OX40 agonist ivuxolimab. CDR3: CASSMDRDSETQYF. For the CDR3, the DNA is TGTGCCAGTAGTATGGACCGGGACTCTGAGACCCAGTACTTC.